This T cell receptor beta chain was captured in a study of regulatory T cells in long-lasting Graves disease. Through Arm-PCR of CDR3 regions and iRepertoire HTBI primers, TCR beta libraries were built. MiXCR was run by TCRdb on the multiplex PCR reads, yielding one entry per CDR3 protein. The sample carries around 460,000 distinct CDR3 sequences, roughly 21% recorded once. Time point defined: persistent/refractory GD, antithyroid drugs over 5 years with positive TRAb. From PBMCs, RNA was extracted and then used to make the TCR library. Study outcomes and limitations: TRBV28, TRBJ1-2 and TRBJ2-5 were segments that persistent disease favored. Persistent Graves' patients had lower TCR diversity than newly diagnosed ones. Among the persistent patients, roughly 2,500 public clonotypes were shared, more than the 850 to 1,000 shared among new patients.

The V gene end was trimmed by 4 bases and the J gene end by 1 base; junction bases not matched to a gene: 3. The germline gives CDR1 SGHAT, CDR2 FQNNGV. The length of the CDR3 is 16 residues. This clonotype was found many times. Its target is unknown. The rearrangement uses TRBV11-2 and TRBJ2-6; 8 nucleotides match TRBD1. The TCR sequence derives from a female donor with Graves disease. The sample here was peripheral blood mononuclear cells (PBMCs), taken when the disease was refractory, from a patient treated with antithyroid drugs. CDR3 sequence reads: CASSSTGGSGANVLTF. CDR3 nucleotide sequence: TGTGCCAGCAGCTCCACAGGGGGATCTGGGGCCAACGTCCTGACTTTC.